What follows describes a single T cell receptor (beta chain). Sequenced by immunoSEQ multiplex PCR; TCRdb stores in-frame clones only, minus some. The table lists 100,000 to 150,000 clones, around 92% of them singletons. Autoimmune disease history or systemic immunosuppression was exclusionary. Blood got drawn at baseline, again on cycle 4 day 1, and then on cycle 7 day 1. V lost 2 bases and J 4 bases, leaving 21 bases between the germline ends. Germline CDR1 and CDR2: MGHDK and SYGVNS. CDR3 length: 17 amino acids. The sample belongs to a study of OX40 agonist ivuxolimab in advanced cancers. Study-wide background: At doses from 0.01 to 10 mg/kg, patients were given intravenous ivuxolimab every 2 weeks. Three patients had partial responses: one hepatocellular carcinoma, two cutaneous melanoma.

This chain connects TRBV25-1 to TRBJ2-7; D remains ambiguous. The TCR comes from an adult with an advanced solid tumor such as melanoma, head and neck, liver or kidney cancer. This specimen was CD4+ or CD8+ T cells sorted from blood, taken in a trial of the OX40 agonist ivuxolimab. The CDR3 nucleotides are TGTGCCAGCAGTGAACCCCTGGGAAGCCTAGTAATATACGAGCAGTACTTC. Amino acids: CASSEPLGSLVIYEQYF.